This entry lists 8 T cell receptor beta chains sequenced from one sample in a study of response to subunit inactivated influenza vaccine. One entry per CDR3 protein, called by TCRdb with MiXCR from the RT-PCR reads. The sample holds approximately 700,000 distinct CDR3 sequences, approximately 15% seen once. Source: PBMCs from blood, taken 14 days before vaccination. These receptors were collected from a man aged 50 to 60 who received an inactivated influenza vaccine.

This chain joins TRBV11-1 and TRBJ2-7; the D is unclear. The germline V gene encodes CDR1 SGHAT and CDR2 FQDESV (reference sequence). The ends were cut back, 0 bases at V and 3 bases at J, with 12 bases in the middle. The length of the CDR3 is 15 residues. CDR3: CASSLAFGSYYEQYF. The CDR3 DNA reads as TGTGCCAGCAGCTTAGCGTTCGGCTCTTACTACGAGCAGTACTTC.

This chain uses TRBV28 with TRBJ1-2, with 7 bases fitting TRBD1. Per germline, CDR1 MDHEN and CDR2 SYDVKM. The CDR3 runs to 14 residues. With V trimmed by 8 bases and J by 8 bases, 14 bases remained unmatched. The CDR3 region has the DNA TGTGCCAGCTGGACAGGAGGGCGGCTTGGGGGCTACACCTTC. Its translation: CASWTGGRLGGYTF.

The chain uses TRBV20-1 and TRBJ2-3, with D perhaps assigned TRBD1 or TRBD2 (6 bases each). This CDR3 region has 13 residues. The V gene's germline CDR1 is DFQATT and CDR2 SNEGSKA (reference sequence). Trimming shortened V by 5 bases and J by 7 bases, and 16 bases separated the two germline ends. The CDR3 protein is CSAPRGQGNTQYF. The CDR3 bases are TGCAGTGCTCCCCGGGGGCAGGGGAATACGCAGTATTTT.

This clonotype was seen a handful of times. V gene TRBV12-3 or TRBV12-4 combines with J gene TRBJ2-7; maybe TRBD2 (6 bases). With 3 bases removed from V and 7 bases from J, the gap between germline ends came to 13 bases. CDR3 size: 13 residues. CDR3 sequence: CASSFGGVSEQYF. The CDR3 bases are TGTGCCAGCAGTTTTGGCGGGGTCAGTGAGCAGTACTTC.

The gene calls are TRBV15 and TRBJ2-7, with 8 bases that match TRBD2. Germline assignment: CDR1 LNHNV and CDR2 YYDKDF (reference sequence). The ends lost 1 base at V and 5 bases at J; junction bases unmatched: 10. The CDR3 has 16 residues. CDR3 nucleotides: TGTGCCACCAGCAGAGGGGTCGGGGGGGCTTTGGACGAGCAGTACTTC. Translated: CATSRGVGGALDEQYF.

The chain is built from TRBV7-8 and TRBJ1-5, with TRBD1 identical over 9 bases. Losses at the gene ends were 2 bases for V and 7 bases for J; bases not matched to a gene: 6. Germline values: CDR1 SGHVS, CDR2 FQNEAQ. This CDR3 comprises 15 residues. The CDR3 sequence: CASSLTYRGQQPQHF. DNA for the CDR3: TGTGCCAGCAGCTTAACTTACAGGGGGCAACAGCCCCAGCATTTT.

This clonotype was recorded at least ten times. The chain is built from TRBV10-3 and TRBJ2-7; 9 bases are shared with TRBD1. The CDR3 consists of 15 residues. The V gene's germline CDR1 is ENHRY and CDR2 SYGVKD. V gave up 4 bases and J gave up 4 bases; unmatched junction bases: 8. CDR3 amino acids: CAISGTGQGTYEQYF. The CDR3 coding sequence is TGTGCCATCAGTGGAACGGGACAGGGAACTTACGAGCAGTACTTC.

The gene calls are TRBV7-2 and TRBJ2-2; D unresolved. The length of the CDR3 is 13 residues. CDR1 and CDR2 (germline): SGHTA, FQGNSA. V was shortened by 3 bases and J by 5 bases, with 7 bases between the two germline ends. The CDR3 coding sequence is TGTGCCAGCAGCTTCATGGGAACCGGGGAGCTGTTTTTT. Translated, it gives CASSFMGTGELFF.